Many counts were recorded for the clone carrying this T cell receptor beta chain. CDR1 and CDR2 (germline): SQVTM, ANQGSEA. CDR3 length: 14 amino acids. Trimming shortened V by 4 bases and J by 0 bases, and 10 bases separated the two germline ends. These data are taken from a study of T-cell reconstitution after alpha-beta-depleted transplantation in children. A TCRbeta library incorporating unique molecular identifiers was prepared. TCRdb recomputed calls from the PCR reads with MiXCR, one row per CDR3 protein. The table lists some 390,000 distinct CDR3 sequences, 20% of them singletons. This clonotype was obtained from a human donor who donated a stem cell graft to a child with acute myeloid leukemia. The chain employs TRBV29-1 and TRBJ1-5, with unresolved D. Sequenced here: PBMCs from the stem cell graft donor, sampled from the stem cell graft. CDR3 nucleotides: TGCAGCGTTGCTTCTGGGGTTAGCAATCAGCCCCAGCATTTT. Its translation: CSVASGVSNQPQHF. The variable domain in full, completed from reference TRBV29-1 and TRBJ1-5, reads SAVISQKPSRDICQRGTSLTIQCQVDSQVTMMFWYRQQPGQSLTLIATANQGSEATYESGFVIDKFPISRPNLTFSTLTVSNMSPEDSSIYLCSVASGVSNQPQHFGDGTRLSIL.